This T cell receptor beta chain was sequenced for a study of blood T cell repertoires in COVID-19. Study information: The United States, Italy and Spain were the sources of the acute and convalescent COVID-19 samples. T cells, B-cell-depleted T cells, or PBMCs supplied cDNA or gDNA.

One Seattle source followed patients from active infection through their disease course. CDR3 length: 16 residues. The V and J ends lost 5 bases and 0 bases respectively, with 15 bases between them. Germline V lookup: CDR1 SGHTA, CDR2 FQGNSA. Here immunoSEQ multiplex PCR was the method, and the copy in TCRdb shows in-frame clones only, minus some. The sample contains 250,000 to 350,000 clones, around 82% of which appear only once. This receptor was obtained from a person aged 65 to 85 with COVID-19, enrolled during active disease. V usage is TRBV7-2 and J usage is TRBJ2-3, with D perhaps TRBD1 (6 bases). The specimen was peripheral blood. The CDR3 nucleotides read TGTGCCAGCAGCCCCCGACAGGCTAGTAGCACAGATACGCAGTATTTT. Amino acid sequence: CASSPRQASSTDTQYF. Full variable domain (remainder filled in from reference TRBV7-2 and TRBJ2-3): GAGVSQSPSNKVTEKGKDVELRCDPISGHTALYWYRQSLGQGLEFLIYFQGNSAPDKSGLPSDRFSAERTGGSVSTLTIQRTQQEDSAVYLCASSPRQASSTDTQYFGPGTRLTVL.